The 7 T cell receptor beta chains presented below share a single source sample, sequenced in a study of CD8+ T cells in alopecia areata. After isolation, RNA underwent reverse transcription to generate cDNA as the sequencing template. Clones were read by immunoSEQ multiplex PCR, and TCRdb kept only the in-frame ones, dropping some. The sample shows approximately 61,000 clones, around 96% of them seen only once. Sequenced here: CD8+ T cells sorted from blood, sampled at week 0. These receptors originate from a human donor with alopecia areata.

This chain joins TRBV7-9 and TRBJ1-1, with D hard to call. V was cut by 4 bases and J by 1 base, with 13 bases left in between. The CDR3 covers 15 residues. The V gene's germline CDR1 is SEHNR and CDR2 FQNEAQ (reference sequence). CDR3 in amino acids: CASSYFPGRNTEAFF. In DNA form, the CDR3 reads TGTGCCAGCAGCTACTTCCCCGGGAGGAACACTGAAGCTTTCTTT.

The V gene is TRBV4-3, the J gene TRBJ2-7; no firm D call. This CDR3 has 13 residues. V was pared by 5 bases and J by 3 bases, with 11 bases between. Per the germline V gene, CDR1 is LGHNA and CDR2 is YSLEER. This CDR3 reads CASSSWASYEQYF. The CDR3 region has the DNA TGCGCCAGCAGCTCCTGGGCGAGCTACGAGCAGTACTTC.

The rearrangement joins TRBV7-9 to TRBJ2-1; D is unclear. CDR3 length: 15 amino acids. CDR1 SEHNR and CDR2 FQNEAQ come from the germline V gene (reference sequence). Trimming shortened V by 8 bases and J by 6 bases, and 20 bases separated the two germline ends. For the CDR3, the DNA is TGTGCCAGCGTAGGGTCCGGAGCCCTCGTCAATGAGCAGTTCTTC. Residues: CASVGSGALVNEQFF.

This chain links TRBV7-8 with TRBJ2-1; 15 nucleotides line up with TRBD2. The CDR3 covers 15 residues. CDR1 is SGHVS, CDR2 FQNEAQ, per germline. The V gene end was trimmed by 3 bases and the J gene end by 8 bases; junction bases not matched to a gene: 2. The CDR3 coding sequence is TGTGCCAGCAGCTTCGGACTAGCGGGGGGGTATGAGCAGTTCTTC. This sequence encodes CASSFGLAGGYEQFF.

The V call is TRBV7-2, the J call TRBJ2-7; D not certain. The CDR3 is made up of 12 amino acids. The V end was cut by 3 bases, the J end by 5 bases, with 8 bases between. Germline V gene sequence: CDR1 SGHTA, CDR2 FQGNSA. This CDR3 reads CASSFSGNEQYF. CDR3 bases: TGTGCCAGCAGCTTTAGTGGAAACGAGCAGTACTTC.

This clone was seen just once. The chain has TRBV4-1 and TRBJ2-1; 13 bases align to TRBD2. V lost 3 bases to trimming and J lost 4 bases; unmatched junction nucleotides: 6. In germline, CDR1 is MGHRA, CDR2 YSYEKL. The CDR3 is 17 amino acids. The chain's CDR3 is CASSQRPGLAGYNEQFF. The CDR3 DNA reads TGCGCCAGCAGCCAGCGCCCGGGACTAGCGGGGTACAATGAGCAGTTCTTC.

Here the CDR3 DNA reads TGTGCCAGCAGTTTACTGCCTAGTAGGGCCGATGAGCAGTTCTTC. This gives the protein CASSLLPSRADEQFF. J is TRBJ2-1 and V is TRBV27, with D hard to call. The CDR3 extends over 15 amino acids. The germline V gene encodes CDR1 MNHEY and CDR2 SMNVEV (reference sequence). V shed 2 bases and J shed 8 bases, with 16 bases lying between them.